These 31 T cell receptor beta chains were sequenced from one sample in a study of graft-versus-host responses after intestinal transplantation. Method: immunoSEQ multiplex PCR; TCRdb's copy keeps in-frame clones and lacks some. The repertoire has tens of thousands of clones, around 90% of them found once; the top ten carry 11%. The specimen comprised PBMCs, sampled roughly 68 weeks after intestinal transplantation. These TCRs come from a human patient who received an intestinal transplant, so some T cells may come from the graft donor.

This chain connects TRBV5-1 to TRBJ1-2, with D tentatively TRBD1 (6 bases). The germline gives CDR1 SGHRS, CDR2 YFSETQ. V was clipped by 0 bases and J by 0 bases, with 6 bases between them. The CDR3 sequence is 14 residues long. CDR3 region: CASSLEGANYGYTF. CDR3 DNA: TGCGCCAGCAGCTTGGAGGGGGCTAACTATGGCTACACCTTC.

The chain links TRBV4-3 to TRBJ1-3, with TRBD1 identical over 9 bases. The germline CDR1 and CDR2 sequences are LGHNA and YSLEER. After removal of 3 bases from V and 5 bases from J, the junction contained 2 bases not matched to a gene. The CDR3 is 14 residues long. This CDR3 is CASSQNRGRNTIYF. The DNA of the CDR3 is TGCGCCAGCAGCCAGAACAGGGGGCGAAACACCATATATTTT.

The V call is TRBV2, the J call TRBJ1-2; no clear D gene. V was cut by 4 bases and J by 4 bases, with 7 bases left in between. This CDR3 region has 12 residues. In germline, CDR1 is SNHLY, CDR2 FYNNEI. This CDR3 is CASSGWVYGYTF. The CDR3 nucleotides are TGTGCCAGCAGTGGATGGGTCTATGGCTACACCTTC.

The J gene is TRBJ2-5, the V gene TRBV7-2, with TRBD2 identical over 9 bases. V lost 5 bases and J lost 0; bases outside the gene matches: 1. The length of the CDR3 is 14 residues. Germline V gene lookup returns CDR1 SGHTA and CDR2 FQGNSA. The CDR3 spells CASSTSGYQETQYF. CDR3 coding DNA: TGTGCCAGCAGCACTAGCGGGTACCAAGAGACCCAGTACTTC.

The chain joins TRBV4-1 to TRBJ2-1; 14 positions agree with TRBD2. CDR3 length: 14 amino acids. V trimming: 4 bases; J trimming: 15 bases; junction bases outside the gene matches: 8. The germline gives CDR1 MGHRA, CDR2 YSYEKL. The CDR3 DNA reads TGCGCCAGCAGCCCCAGGACTAGCGGGAGGTTGCCGTTCTTC. It translates to CASSPRTSGRLPFF.

The chain carries TRBV15 and TRBJ1-2; D gene uncertain. The CDR3 is 16 amino acids. Germline CDR1 and CDR2: LNHNV and YYDKDF (reference sequence). Trimming cost V 1 base and J 2 bases, with 14 bases left between them. CDR3 DNA sequence: TGTGCCACCAGCAGAGTTCGCGTTCCCTCGAACTATGGCTACACCTTC. Translated: CATSRVRVPSNYGYTF.

This clone was recorded once. The chain carries TRBV7-6 and TRBJ2-1, with 8 bases lining up with TRBD2. The CDR3 is 14 amino acids. Germline CDR1 and CDR2: SGHVS and FNYEAQ. The junction had 10 bases not matched to a gene; V was cut back by 5 bases and J by 10 bases. In nucleotides, the CDR3 is TGTGCCAGCAGCCCAAGCGGGGGTGCGGGAGAGCAGTTCTTC. Translation: CASSPSGGAGEQFF.

The genes are TRBV15 and TRBJ1-3, with D possibly matching TRBD1 (6 bases). From germline, CDR1 is LNHNV and CDR2 YYDKDF (reference sequence). V lost 5 bases to trimming and J lost 0 bases, with 11 bases between them. This CDR3 has 15 amino acids. The CDR3: CATSEPGDSGNTIYF. The DNA of the CDR3 is TGTGCCACCAGCGAACCAGGGGACTCTGGAAACACCATATATTTT.

The chain uses TRBV14 and TRBJ1-1; D unclear. Per germline, CDR1 SGHDN and CDR2 FVKESK. V lost 4 bases to trimming and J lost 4 bases, with 10 bases between them. The CDR3 contains 13 residues. CDR3 sequence (DNA): TGTGCCAGCAGCCTAGAACAGTTCACTGAAGCTTTCTTT. It yields the protein CASSLEQFTEAFF.

Concerning this clone itself: The sample has other DNA sequences that encode this CDR3 too. The CDR3 region is CASRQDSNQPQHF. The CDR3, as DNA: TGTGCCAGCAGGCAGGATAGCAATCAGCCCCAGCATTTT. The genes are TRBV6-5 and TRBJ1-5; D ambiguous. The CDR3 totals 13 residues. Germline CDR1 and CDR2: MNHEY and SVGAGI. V was trimmed by 6 bases and J by 0 bases, leaving 6 bases between them.

The chain combines TRBV11-3 with TRBJ2-1; 13 nucleotides line up with TRBD2. The CDR3 is made up of 15 amino acids. Germline values: CDR1 SGHNT, CDR2 YENEEA. The trim removed 5 bases at V and 7 bases at J, leaving 5 bases unmatched. CDR3: CASSRTSGSGNEQFF. The CDR3 DNA reads as TGTGCCAGCAGCAGGACTAGCGGGAGTGGAAATGAGCAGTTCTTC.

V and J are TRBV6-5 and TRBJ1-5; 8 bases are shared with TRBD1. Germline-derived CDR1 and CDR2 are MNHEY and SVGAGI. The CDR3 spans 15 residues. Trimming took 9 bases from V and 2 from J; bases not matched to a gene: 9. The CDR3 bases are TGTGCCAGTGTATCAGGGGGCTTGGGCAATCAGCCCCAGCATTTT. Translated: CASVSGGLGNQPQHF.

This chain joins TRBV4-1 and TRBJ2-2; 11 nucleotides line up with TRBD1. The CDR3 is 15 residues long. The junction had 4 bases not matched to a gene; V was cut back by 3 bases and J by 7 bases. The germline gives CDR1 MGHRA, CDR2 YSYEKL. CDR3 amino acids: CASSHTGTGGGELFF. CDR3 nucleotides: TGCGCCAGCAGCCATACCGGGACAGGGGGCGGGGAGCTGTTTTTT.

The CDR3, as DNA: TGTGCCAGCAGCTTAAGGACTCCCTACGAGCAGTACTTC. It is translated as CASSLRTPYEQYF. The rearrangement joins TRBV7-8 to TRBJ2-5; D perhaps matches TRBD2 (5 bases). The J call is in doubt because the DNA end fits TRBJ2-7 better. This CDR3 is built from 13 residues. From germline, CDR1 is SGHVS and CDR2 FQNEAQ.

The CDR3 DNA sequence: TGCAGCGTTGAAGACGCCGTTCGTGGGGTTAGCACAGATACGCAGTATTTT. It codes for CSVEDAVRGVSTDTQYF. The chain recombines TRBV29-1 with TRBJ2-3, with D unclear. The CDR3 length is 17 residues. CDR1 is SQVTM and CDR2 is ANQGSEA in the germline V gene. V was clipped by 0 bases and J by 0 bases, with 16 bases between them.

This clone was picked up one time. J is TRBJ1-2 and V is TRBV6-1; 10 nucleotides align to TRBD1. CDR1 and CDR2 (germline): MNHNS, SASEGT. Germline trimming cut 6 bases from V and 8 bases from J; bases unmatched to any gene: 6. The CDR3 is made up of 13 amino acids. As DNA, the CDR3 is TGTGCCAGCAGCGGACAGGGGGTAGGGGGCTACACCTTC. Translated, it gives CASSGQGVGGYTF.

The J gene is TRBJ2-3, the V gene TRBV10-2, with D possibly being TRBD1 (6 bases). The germline CDR1 and CDR2 sequences are WSHSY and SAAADI. Trimming stripped 6 bases from V and 4 bases from J, with 11 bases between. There are 13 residues in the CDR3. The CDR3 nucleotides are TGCGCCAGCAGCGCCGGGACACCAGATACGCAGTATTTT. This sequence encodes CASSAGTPDTQYF.

The chain recombines TRBV11-2 with TRBJ2-7; the D gene is possibly TRBD1 (6 bases). Germline V CDR1 and CDR2: SGHAT, FQNNGV. The V gene lost 6 bases and the J gene lost 4 bases, with 19 bases spanning the gap. The CDR3 has 15 amino acids. This CDR3 reads CASSHNGTKAYEQYF. CDR3 in DNA: TGTGCCAGCAGTCACAATGGGACAAAGGCTTACGAGCAGTACTTC.

In this sample, this clone turned up once. The genes are TRBV27 and TRBJ1-6; 10 bases are shared with TRBD1. V trimming: 5 bases; J trimming: 8 bases; junction bases outside the gene matches: 6. Germline V gene data show CDR1 as MNHEY and CDR2 as SMNVEV (reference sequence). This CDR3 has 15 residues. CDR3 region: CASSPRQGAYSPLHF. The CDR3 bases are TGTGCCAGCAGTCCACGACAGGGGGCATATTCACCCCTCCACTTT.

This clone was detected once. The chain carries TRBV5-6 and TRBJ2-4; a weak D match, TRBD2 (7 bases). CDR3 length: 15 residues. Germline-derived CDR1 and CDR2 are SGHDT and YYEEEE. V lost 3 bases and J 3 bases, leaving 13 bases between the germline ends. The CDR3 loop is CASSSWGGYKNIQYF. CDR3 nucleotide sequence: TGTGCCAGCAGCTCTTGGGGGGGCTACAAAAACATTCAGTACTTC.

The CDR3 nucleotides read TGTGCCAGCAGGGGACAGGGTACCCCCCTCCACTTT. Translated: CASRGQGTPLHF. The chain employs TRBV6-5 and TRBJ1-6; 9 positions match TRBD1. Germline V gene sequence: CDR1 MNHEY, CDR2 SVGAGI. The CDR3 contains 12 residues. Unmatched junction bases numbered 4, after V lost 6 bases and J lost 13 bases.

This chain links TRBV21-1 with TRBJ2-1; TRBD2, the D gene given by the table, was not confirmed from the DNA. TRBV21-1 constitutes a pseudogene. CDR3 size: 18 residues. CDR3 nucleotide sequence: TGTGCCAGCAGCAGTCTGATCTACGCGGGGGGGCCTAGAAATGAGCAGTTCTTC. Translated, it gives CASSSLIYAGGPRNEQFF.

The chain employs TRBV28 and TRBJ2-7; TRBD1 matches 7 bases. There are 12 residues in the CDR3. Per the germline V gene, CDR1 is MDHEN and CDR2 is SYDVKM. The junction had 3 bases not matched to a gene; V was cut back by 8 bases and J by 2 bases. The CDR3 is CASRTGTYEQYF. CDR3 nucleotides: TGTGCCAGCCGGACAGGAACCTACGAGCAGTACTTC.

This rearrangement joins TRBV6-5 to TRBJ1-5; D is perhaps TRBD1 (6 bases). The CDR3 consists of 12 residues. With 5 bases removed from V and 11 bases from J, the gap between germline ends came to 13 bases. CDR1 is MNHEY and CDR2 is SVGAGI in the germline V gene. This CDR3 reads CASSTYRETQHF. CDR3 coding DNA: TGTGCCAGCAGTACCTACAGGGAGACCCAGCATTTT.

The J gene is TRBJ1-1, the V gene TRBV5-1; D is unclear. Looked up from germline, CDR1 is SGHRS and CDR2 is YFSETQ. Trimming cost V 4 bases and J 7 bases, with 23 bases left between them. The CDR3 has 16 amino acids. The CDR3 coding sequence is TGCGCCAGCAGCGCCGGCAGTCTTAGCGGTCAAAGTGAAGCTTTCTTT. Encoded protein: CASSAGSLSGQSEAFF.

The V and J genes are TRBV6-5 and TRBJ1-5; D is ambiguous. Germline V gene sequence: CDR1 MNHEY, CDR2 SVGAGI. There are 14 residues in the CDR3. Trimming cost V 4 bases and J 4 bases, with 11 bases left between them. DNA for the CDR3: TGTGCCAGCAGTTCCCCGCGGCGGAATCAGCCCCAGCATTTT. Encoded protein: CASSSPRRNQPQHF.

V is TRBV25-1 and J is TRBJ2-2; TRBD1 agrees at 11 bases. CDR1 and CDR2 from the germline V gene are MGHDK and SYGVNS. This CDR3 spans 16 amino acids. V shed 2 bases and J 6 bases; nucleotides not matched to a gene: 5. This CDR3 reads CASSEGQGAWPGELFF. The CDR3 DNA reads TGTGCCAGCAGTGAAGGACAGGGGGCATGGCCCGGGGAGCTGTTTTTT.

This rearrangement joins TRBV5-1 to TRBJ2-5; 7 positions match TRBD1. The germline gives CDR1 SGHRS, CDR2 YFSETQ. Trimming took 9 bases from V and 1 from J; bases not matched to a gene: 9. This CDR3 spans 14 amino acids. DNA for the CDR3: TGCGCCACTAGACAGGGCTCCTTCCAAGAGACCCAGTACTTC. As protein: CATRQGSFQETQYF.

V and J are TRBV7-8 and TRBJ1-2; D is unresolved. This CDR3 contains 13 residues. CDR1 is SGHVS and CDR2 is FQNEAQ in the germline V gene. Trimming left V 0 bases short and J 5 bases short, with 7 bases between. Here the CDR3 DNA reads TGTGCCAGCAGCTTAGCAGGGTTTTATGGCTACACCTTC. As protein: CASSLAGFYGYTF.

The gene calls are TRBV5-6 and TRBJ1-5; no firm D call. Germline V gives CDR1 SGHDT, CDR2 YYEEEE. V was pared by 0 bases and J by 6 bases, with 10 bases between. The CDR3 has 14 residues. DNA of the CDR3: TGTGCCAGCAGCTTGGGAGGGCGCGGTCAGCCCCAGCATTTT. This codes for CASSLGGRGQPQHF. Drawing the rest from reference TRBV5-6 and TRBJ1-5, the complete variable domain is DAGVTQSPTHLIKTRGQQVTLRCSPKSGHDTVSWYQQALGQGPQFIFQYYEEEERQRGNFPDRFSGHQFPNYSSELNVNALLLGDSALYLCASSLGGRGQPQHFGDGTRLSIL.

This chain uses TRBV7-9 with TRBJ2-3; TRBD1 agrees at 10 bases. Trimming at V came to 5 bases and at J to 1 base, leaving 3 bases not matched to a gene. The CDR3 has 15 amino acids. The germline CDR1 and CDR2 sequences are SEHNR and FQNEAQ (reference sequence). The CDR3 here is CASSRQGARTDTQYF. In DNA, the CDR3 is TGTGCCAGCAGCAGACAGGGGGCGCGCACAGATACGCAGTATTTT.